The next 24 T cell receptor beta chains were all read from a single sample in a study of OX40 agonist ivuxolimab in advanced cancers. Assay: immunoSEQ multiplex PCR; the TCRdb copy retains only in-frame clones and omits some. The sample has 12,000 to 15,000 clones; 70% to 75% are singletons. The specimen comprised CD4+ or CD8+ T cells sorted from blood, sampled in a trial of the OX40 agonist ivuxolimab. The receptors were sampled from an adult with an advanced solid tumor such as melanoma, head and neck, liver or kidney cancer.

The rearrangement links TRBV4-1 to TRBJ2-7, with D uncertain. CDR3 size: 14 residues. Germline-derived CDR1 and CDR2 are MGHRA and YSYEKL. Trimming stripped 1 base from V and 2 bases from J, with 9 bases between. Written as DNA, the CDR3 is TGCGCCAGCAGCCAAGGTGACCTTGCCTACGAGCAGTACTTC. Protein: CASSQGDLAYEQYF.

The chain employs TRBV30 and TRBJ2-1; TRBD2 matches at 7 bases. The germline gives CDR1 GTSNPN, CDR2 SVGIG (reference sequence). The CDR3 runs 14 residues. V gave up 0 bases and J gave up 6 bases; unmatched junction bases: 5. CDR3 nucleotide sequence: TGTGCCTGGAGTGTATCGGCTAGCGGCAATGAGCAGTTCTTC. Encoded protein: CAWSVSASGNEQFF.

This chain links TRBV19 with TRBJ1-1; D is ambiguous. The ends were cut back, 4 bases at V and 11 bases at J, with 23 bases in the middle. Looked up from germline, CDR1 is LNHDA and CDR2 is SQIVND (reference sequence). The CDR3 is 15 residues long. The CDR3 protein is CASSTRGRPARLAFF. DNA of the CDR3: TGTGCCAGTAGTACCCGAGGACGGCCTGCGCGGTTGGCTTTCTTT. The full variable domain, rest sourced from reference TRBV19 and TRBJ1-1, is DGGITQSPKYLFRKEGQNVTLSCEQNLNHDAMYWYRQDPGQGLRLIYYSQIVNDFQKGDIAEGYSVSREKKESFPLTVTSAQKNPTAFYLCASSTRGRPARLAFFGQGTRLTVV.

This clone was seen just once. The chain joins TRBV27 to TRBJ2-1; 11 bases align to TRBD2. This CDR3 has 17 residues. From germline, CDR1 is MNHEY and CDR2 SMNVEV (reference sequence). V lost 6 bases, J lost 6 bases, and 13 bases stayed unmatched. The CDR3, as DNA: TGTGCCAGCAGCTCTCCCTCCGGGACTAGCGGAATCAATGAGCAGTTCTTC. Its translation is CASSSPSGTSGINEQFF.

CDR3 coding DNA: TGCGCCAGCAGCCCGCAGGAAGGACTAGCAGATACGCAGTATTTT. It specifies CASSPQEGLADTQYF. J is TRBJ2-3 and V is TRBV4-1; 7 bases are shared with TRBD2. CDR1 and CDR2 from the germline V gene are MGHRA and YSYEKL. CDR3 size: 15 residues. V lost 4 bases and J lost 4; bases outside the gene matches: 8.

The gene calls are TRBV6-1 and TRBJ1-3; D is unresolved. Deletions cut 3 bases from V and 0 bases from J, with 12 bases between. This CDR3 has 16 amino acids. The germline V gene has CDR1 MNHNS and CDR2 SASEGT. The CDR3 loop is CASSDPRPSSGNTIYF. In DNA form, the CDR3 reads TGTGCCAGCAGTGACCCTCGGCCAAGCTCTGGAAACACCATATATTTT.

The chain joins TRBV7-2 to TRBJ2-7; D is undetermined. The CDR3 runs 14 residues. The V and J ends lost 5 bases and 0 bases respectively, with 11 bases between them. Germline V gene data show CDR1 as SGHTA and CDR2 as FQGNSA. The DNA for the CDR3 is TGTGCCAGCAGCCCCGTGGCTGGCTCCTACGAGCAGTACTTC. Amino acids: CASSPVAGSYEQYF.

V is TRBV30 and J is TRBJ2-1; D is uncertain. Germline CDR1 and CDR2: GTSNPN and SVGIG (reference sequence). V lost 2 bases and J 8 bases, leaving 10 bases between the germline ends. The CDR3 is 12 amino acids. The CDR3 bases are TGTGCCTGGAGTCCGACATCGTATGAGCAGTTCTTC. As protein: CAWSPTSYEQFF.

The V gene is TRBV2, the J gene TRBJ2-7; 12 nucleotides align to TRBD2. CDR1 and CDR2 (germline): SNHLY, FYNNEI. The trim removed 5 bases at V and 0 bases at J, leaving 8 bases unmatched. This CDR3 comprises 17 residues. The CDR3 coding sequence is TGTGCCAGCAGTTCCGGACTAGCGGGATCCCCCTCCTACGAGCAGTACTTC. Translated: CASSSGLAGSPSYEQYF.

The rearrangement uses TRBV19 and TRBJ2-7; 7 nucleotides match TRBD2. This CDR3 contains 15 residues. With V trimmed by 1 base and J by 4 bases, 7 bases remained unmatched. Germline V gene data show CDR1 as LNHDA and CDR2 as SQIVND (reference sequence). The CDR3 region has the DNA TGTGCCAGTAGTATAGCCGCGGGAGTGGTTTACGAGCAGTACTTC. Residues: CASSIAAGVVYEQYF.

This chain uses TRBV29-1 with TRBJ2-1; possible D gene TRBD1, 7 bases. This CDR3 is built from 13 residues. Per germline, CDR1 SQVTM and CDR2 ANQGSEA. V was cut by 6 bases and J by 4 bases, with 13 bases left in between. The DNA of the CDR3 is TGCAGCGTCTCAGGGGGGAAGTACAATGAGCAGTTCTTC. Amino acid sequence: CSVSGGKYNEQFF.

This rearrangement joins TRBV6-5 to TRBJ1-1; D might be TRBD1 (5 bases). Trimming pared 2 bases from V and 1 base from J, leaving 8 bases between. CDR1 is MNHEY and CDR2 is SVGAGI in the germline V gene. The CDR3 length is 14 residues. The CDR3 spells CASSYGGRNTEAFF. The CDR3 nucleotides are TGTGCCAGCAGTTACGGGGGGAGGAACACTGAAGCTTTCTTT.

This chain connects TRBV5-5 to TRBJ2-1; TRBD2 is a possible D gene (6 bases). The CDR3 spans 14 residues. Germline-derived CDR1 and CDR2 are SGHKS and YYEKEE (reference sequence). Deletions cut 3 bases from V and 2 bases from J, with 9 bases between. This chain's CDR3 is CASSSWTTYNEQFF. CDR3 bases: TGTGCCAGCAGCTCGTGGACTACCTACAATGAGCAGTTCTTC.

The gene calls are TRBV7-9 and TRBJ2-1; TRBD2 aligns across 8 bases. Germline V gene sequence: CDR1 SEHNR, CDR2 FQNEAQ (reference sequence). The length of the CDR3 is 12 residues. The junction had 3 bases not matched to a gene; V was cut back by 4 bases and J by 10 bases. The DNA for the CDR3 is TGTGCCAGCAGCTCACTAGCGGACGAGCAGTTCTTC. Its translation: CASSSLADEQFF.

This clone was seen a single time. This rearrangement joins TRBV10-2 to TRBJ2-1, with D perhaps TRBD2 (5 bases). This CDR3 is built from 13 residues. The V end was cut by 3 bases, the J end by 10 bases, with 13 bases between. CDR1 is WSHSY and CDR2 is SAAADI in the germline V gene. As DNA, the CDR3 is TGCGCCAGCAGTGATACTACGGGAAACGAGCAGTTCTTC. Protein: CASSDTTGNEQFF.

The chain couples TRBV11-3 to TRBJ2-5; 9 positions match TRBD1. This CDR3 is built from 16 residues. With 5 bases clipped from V and 2 bases from J, the junction kept 9 bases outside the gene matches. Looked up from germline, CDR1 is SGHNT and CDR2 is YENEEA. The CDR3 here is CASSAPQGARQETQYF. In DNA, the CDR3 is TGTGCCAGCAGCGCCCCACAGGGGGCTCGACAAGAGACCCAGTACTTC.

The gene calls are TRBV7-2 and TRBJ2-1, with D maybe TRBD1 (5 bases). This CDR3 spans 10 amino acids. Trimming left V 8 bases short and J 9 bases short, with 8 bases between. Germline values: CDR1 SGHTA, CDR2 FQGNSA. CDR3: CASGQAEQFF. Here the CDR3 DNA reads TGTGCCAGCGGACAAGCTGAGCAGTTCTTC.

The chain is built from TRBV19 and TRBJ2-7; 9 nucleotides agree with TRBD1. Trimming took 5 bases from V and 2 from J; bases not matched to a gene: 4. Germline lookup yields CDR1 LNHDA and CDR2 SQIVND (reference sequence). The CDR3 totals 14 residues. The CDR3 bases are TGTGCCAGTAGTGCGGGACAGGGCACCTACGAGCAGTACTTC. Its protein product is CASSAGQGTYEQYF. Supplemented by reference TRBV19 and TRBJ2-7, the full variable domain reads DGGITQSPKYLFRKEGQNVTLSCEQNLNHDAMYWYRQDPGQGLRLIYYSQIVNDFQKGDIAEGYSVSREKKESFPLTVTSAQKNPTAFYLCASSAGQGTYEQYFGPGTRLTVT.

The chain employs TRBV30 and TRBJ2-2, with D perhaps matching TRBD2 (5 bases). The CDR3 extends over 12 amino acids. The V end lost 4 bases, the J end lost 8 bases, and 11 bases lay between the germline ends. Germline V CDR1 and CDR2: GTSNPN, SVGIG (reference sequence). The CDR3 region has the DNA TGTGCCTGGACGGAAGTAGCGGGGGAGCTGTTTTTT. Its protein is CAWTEVAGELFF.

V gene TRBV6-1 combines with J gene TRBJ1-3; no clear D gene. Deletions cut 1 base from V and 0 bases from J, with 4 bases between. Germline V lookup: CDR1 MNHNS, CDR2 SASEGT. This CDR3 region has 14 residues. The CDR3 sequence is CASSEGSSGNTIYF. The CDR3 DNA reads as TGTGCCAGCAGTGAAGGTAGCTCTGGAAACACCATATATTTT.

This clone has only a few counts. The V call is TRBV25-1, the J call TRBJ2-7; D may correspond to TRBD1 or TRBD2 (5 bases each). The V gene's germline CDR1 is MGHDK and CDR2 SYGVNS. The V gene lost 1 base and the J gene lost 5 bases, with 21 bases spanning the gap. The CDR3 is made up of 17 amino acids. DNA of the CDR3: TGTGCCAGCAGTGAATGGTACCGCGAGGGAAGGGACCACGAGCAGTACTTC. This codes for CASSEWYREGRDHEQYF.

V usage is TRBV7-6 and J usage is TRBJ1-2; D is perhaps TRBD1 (5 bases). This CDR3 has 15 amino acids. Trimming left V 5 bases short and J 6 bases short, with 19 bases between. The germline gives CDR1 SGHVS, CDR2 FNYEAQ. The CDR3 nucleotides are TGTGCCAGCAGCCAACACCCGGGACCGAGAAATGGCTACACCTTC. This codes for CASSQHPGPRNGYTF.

This clone has more than one count but fewer than ten. CDR3 amino acids: CASSEIAGEYTDTQYF. The CDR3 DNA is TGTGCCAGCAGCGAGATAGCGGGAGAGTACACAGATACGCAGTATTTT. This chain connects TRBV7-6 to TRBJ2-3; 9 positions match TRBD2. The CDR3 length is 16 residues. The ends lost 5 bases at V and 2 bases at J; junction bases unmatched: 8. CDR1 and CDR2 from the germline V gene are SGHVS and FNYEAQ.

The V call is TRBV27, the J call TRBJ2-4; TRBD1 or TRBD2 may be the D gene (5 bases each). Germline V gives CDR1 MNHEY, CDR2 SMNVEV (reference sequence). Trimming removed 10 bases from V and 6 bases from J, with 16 bases in between. The CDR3 runs 13 residues. CDR3: CATHDGAGNIQYF. The CDR3 DNA reads as TGTGCCACCCACGACGGGGCGGGAAACATTCAGTACTTC.